This is a list of T cell receptor beta chains from one sample in a study of blood T cell repertoires in COVID-19. Sequenced by immunoSEQ multiplex PCR; TCRdb stores in-frame clones only, minus some. Among tens of thousands of clones, 70% to 85% were seen once, and the ten largest hold roughly 3%. The sequencing input was peripheral blood. These receptors came from a man in his fifties or sixties with acute or convalescent COVID-19. CDR3s leave out the opening cysteine and the closing phenylalanine or tryptophan.

v_call	cdr3_length	j_call	cdr3_aa
TRBV28	13	TRBJ1-2	ASSLSLGANYGYT
TRBV4-2	14	TRBJ2-7	ASSQARTGLTYEQY
TRBV24-1	16	TRBJ2-2	ATSDTTGQGANTGELF
TRBV28	10	TRBJ1-2	ASRTTGGGYT
TRBV4-2	14	TRBJ1-5	ASSQGGAPGREPQH
TRBV5-1	12	TRBJ2-5	ASSLTAGQETQY
TRBV29-1	10	TRBJ2-2	SVRTGGGELF
TRBV7-9	13	TRBJ2-7	ASSSRKDSSYEQY
TRBV3-1/TRBV3-2	13	TRBJ1-6	ASSQAGTGNSPLH
TRBV5-5	13	TRBJ1-1	ASSASWTGRTEAF
TRBV5-6	10	TRBJ1-2	ASSPGDGGYT
TRBV28	10	TRBJ2-7	ASSKPTGEQY
TRBV6-5	13	TRBJ2-6	ASSYGSSGANVLT
TRBV6-5	12	TRBJ1-2	ASSRQGAGYGYT
TRBV27	11	TRBJ2-7	ASRRTSLYEQY
TRBV24-1	13	TRBJ1-5	ATSDLGQGCQPQH
TRBV7-2	13	TRBJ1-6	ASSPVSRRNSPLH
TRBV27	13	TRBJ2-2	ASRSGSGNTGELF
TRBV11-2	12	TRBJ2-1	ASSLDNQANEQF
TRBV27	10	TRBJ2-2	ASSPQTGELF